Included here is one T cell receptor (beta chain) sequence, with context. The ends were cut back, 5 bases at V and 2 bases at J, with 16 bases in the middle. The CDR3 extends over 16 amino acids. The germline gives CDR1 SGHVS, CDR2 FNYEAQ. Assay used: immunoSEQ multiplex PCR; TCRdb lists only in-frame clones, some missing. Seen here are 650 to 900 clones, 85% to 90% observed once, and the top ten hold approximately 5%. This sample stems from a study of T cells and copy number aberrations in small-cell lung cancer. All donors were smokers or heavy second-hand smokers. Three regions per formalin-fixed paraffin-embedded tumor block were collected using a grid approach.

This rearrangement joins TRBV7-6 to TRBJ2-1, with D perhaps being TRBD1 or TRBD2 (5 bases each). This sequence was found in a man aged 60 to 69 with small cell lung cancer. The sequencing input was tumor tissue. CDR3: CASSPLWGFAYNEQFF. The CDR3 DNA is TGTGCCAGCAGCCCTCTGTGGGGGTTTGCCTACAATGAGCAGTTCTTC.